The present T cell receptor (beta chain) was sequenced within a study of early T cells in non-severe SARS-CoV-2 infection (dated by TCRdb to 2020 to 2023). About the study as a whole: TCR sequencing used bulk RNA from unsorted whole blood, so alpha and beta chains could not be paired.

V sheds 6 bases and J sheds 2 bases, leaving 7 bases between their ends. Taken from the germline V gene (reference sequence), the CDR1 and CDR2 loops are LGHDT and YNNKEL. The CDR3 sequence holds 13 residues, the cysteine and phenylalanine included. Only CDR3 DNA remains: 39 bases, in frame from the first base. This clonotype showed up many times. Its binding antigen is unknown. No base-level quality is on record; no much larger clone is a single base apart. The study was a case-control design nested within a healthcare worker cohort in London, UK, with weekly nasopharyngeal swab PCR tests and blood sampling. Healthcare workers were recruited between 23 and 31 March 2020, during the week of the UK lockdown, and were followed weekly for up to about 15 weeks. The library was produced with 5' RACE. Sequencing was carried out with a NextSeq 500. To correct for sequencing error and PCR bias, the TCR library protocol tagged individual cDNA molecules with unique molecular identifiers. Both TCR alpha and beta chains were sequenced, and tight co-correlation was observed between alpha and beta sequence abundances in each sample. Turning to the authors' computational methods: V gene, J gene and CDR3 annotation of TCR sequences was performed with Decombinator V4. Expanded TCRs were defined as changing significantly between any two time points under a Poisson model with p below 0.0001. TCR abundances were normalised to the total number of TCRs sequenced per sample and were expressed as counts per million. MAIT TCRs were defined by TRAV1-2 paired with TRAJ12, TRAJ20 or TRAJ33, and iNKT TCRs by TRAV10 paired with TRAJ18. VDJdb, accessed on 1 November 2021, was searched for TCRs annotated for CMV, EBV and SARS-CoV-2, and TCRs annotated for more than one antigen were excluded. TCRdb cleaned the public reads at Q25 with fastp, built clones with MiXCR and kept in-frame beta chains. All rows with the same CDR3 protein become a single entry with the most common DNA and genes. These V and J calls originate from TCRdb's pipeline instead of the authors' own analysis. This sample holds tens of thousands of distinct CDR3 sequences; 10% to 15% were observed only once. The ten largest clones represent about 4.7% of the sample.

The paper as a whole reports these results and caveats: VDJdb matching was skewed toward anti-spike CD8 responses, so virus-specific expansions were likely underestimated and private and CD4 specificities were missed.

The chain uses TRBV3-1 and TRBJ2-2; 6 matching bases give a weak D call of TRBD1. Input material: whole blood. This TCR came from an adult who was a healthcare worker with PCR-confirmed SARS-CoV-2 infection or an uninfected control (not recorded which). The CDR3 is CASRDSNTGELFF. The sequenced DNA is TGTGCCAGCAGGGACAGTAACACCGGGGAGCTGTTTTTT.